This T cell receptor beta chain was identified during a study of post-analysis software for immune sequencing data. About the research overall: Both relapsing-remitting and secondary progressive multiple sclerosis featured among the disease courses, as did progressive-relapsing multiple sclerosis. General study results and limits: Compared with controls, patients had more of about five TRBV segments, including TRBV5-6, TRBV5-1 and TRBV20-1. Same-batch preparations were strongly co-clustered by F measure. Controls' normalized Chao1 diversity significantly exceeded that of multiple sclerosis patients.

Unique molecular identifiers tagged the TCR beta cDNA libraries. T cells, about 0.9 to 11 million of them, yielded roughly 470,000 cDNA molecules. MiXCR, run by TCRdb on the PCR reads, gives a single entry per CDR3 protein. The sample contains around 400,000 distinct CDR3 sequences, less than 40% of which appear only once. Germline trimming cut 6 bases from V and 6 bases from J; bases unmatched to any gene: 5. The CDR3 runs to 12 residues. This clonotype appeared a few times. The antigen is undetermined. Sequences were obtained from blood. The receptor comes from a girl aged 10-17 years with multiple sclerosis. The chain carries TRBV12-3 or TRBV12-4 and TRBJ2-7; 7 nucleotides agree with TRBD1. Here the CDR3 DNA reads TGTGCCAGCAGCCCATGGACAGGCGAGCAGTACTTC. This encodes CASSPWTGEQYF.